This TCR beta chain originates from a study of cytomegalovirus exposure and HLA in healthy donors. Germline CDR1 LNHDA, CDR2 SQIVND (reference sequence). The CDR3 has 14 residues. The germline V and J ends were trimmed by 5 bases and 6 bases, with 16 bases remaining between them. Overall study results and limits: In the 130 or so validation repertoires, a later analysis found that first-cohort TCR clusters tended to co-occur. The investigators catalogued 150 to 200 TCR beta chains as cytomegalovirus-associated.

The protocol was immunoSEQ multiplex PCR, while the TCRdb copy is restricted to in-frame clones and leaves out a portion. The sample lists about 300,000 clones, approximately 87% occurring once. Comments on this clone: Antigen: not known.

The rearrangement joins TRBV19 to TRBJ1-2; D may be TRBD1 (5 bases). This TCR came from a woman aged 18-29 years in good health and CMV-seronegative. Sequencing was performed on PBMCs. The CDR3 sequence: CASSRAAGTNGYTF. The CDR3 nucleotides read TGTGCCAGTAGTCGGGCAGCCGGGACTAATGGCTACACCTTC. The variable domain in full, with the rest retrieved from reference TRBV19 and TRBJ1-2, is DGGITQSPKYLFRKEGQNVTLSCEQNLNHDAMYWYRQDPGQGLRLIYYSQIVNDFQKGDIAEGYSVSREKKESFPLTVTSAQKNPTAFYLCASSRAAGTNGYTFGSGTRLTVV.